A selection of T cell receptor beta chains follows, all from one sample in a study of cytomegalovirus exposure and HLA in healthy donors. Using immunoSEQ multiplex PCR, the repertoire was profiled, and TCRdb retains in-frame clones only, with some absent. Of approximately 100,000 clones listed, approximately 79% were seen once; the top ten hold 5.8%. Sequencing was carried out using PBMCs. These receptors were collected from a man aged 55 to 70 in good health and CMV-seropositive. Each CDR3 is given with its conserved first and last residue. D genes are given only for firm matches. Expanded clones are given a class, and other clones once, few, many or no size at all.

TRBV9	.	.	TRBJ1-2	CASHPAGPRVNYGYTF	TGTGCCAGCCACCCGGCAGGGCCCAGGGTTAACTATGGCTACACCTTC
TRBV27	TRBD1	.	TRBJ2-5	CASSLFWDRYQETQYF	TGTGCCAGCAGTTTATTCTGGGACAGGTACCAAGAGACCCAGTACTTC
TRBV6-5	TRBD1	.	TRBJ2-7	CASSYSGGAPFEQYF	TGTGCCAGCAGTTACTCAGGGGGCGCCCCATTCGAGCAGTACTTC
TRBV28	TRBD1	.	TRBJ1-2	CASSPGQGAIYSRYTF	TGTGCCAGCAGTCCCGGACAGGGGGCTATATATTCTCGGTACACCTTC
TRBV5-1	TRBD1	.	TRBJ2-2	CASSSGGDTGELFF	TGCGCCAGCAGCTCAGGGGGCGACACCGGGGAGCTGTTTTTT
TRBV6-6	.	.	TRBJ1-6	CASSYEGYNSPLHF	TGTGCCAGCAGTTACGAGGGATATAATTCACCCCTCCACTTT
TRBV27	.	.	TRBJ2-7	CASSLGAGTYEQYF	TGTGCCAGCAGTTTAGGGGCAGGGACCTACGAGCAGTACTTC
TRBV25-1	TRBD1	.	TRBJ2-1	CASDRGHNEQFF	TGTGCCAGCGACAGGGGCCACAATGAGCAGTTCTTC
TRBV11-2	TRBD1	.	TRBJ1-6	CASSTGTGSVALHF	TGTGCCAGCAGCACCGGGACAGGGTCTGTTGCCCTCCACTTT
TRBV7-9	TRBD1	.	TRBJ1-1	CASSRRDRWSAFF	TGTGCCAGCAGCCGACGGGACAGATGGTCTGCTTTCTTT
TRBV27	.	once	TRBJ1-2	CASSTHGGVMGYTF	TGTGCCAGCAGCACACACGGGGGGGTCATGGGCTACACCTTC
TRBV11-3	.	.	TRBJ2-1	CASSSPSPGTIHNEQFF	TGTGCCAGCAGCTCACCGAGTCCAGGGACAATACACAATGAGCAGTTCTTC
TRBV5-6	TRBD1	.	TRBJ1-2	CASSSATGTGWSDGYTF	TGTGCCAGCAGCTCAGCCACTGGGACAGGGTGGAGCGATGGCTACACCTTC
TRBV4-1	.	.	TRBJ2-4	CASSQEETLAKNIQYF	TGCGCCAGCAGCCAAGAGGAGACCCTAGCCAAAAACATTCAGTACTTC